The source of this T cell receptor beta chain is a study of tumor-infiltrating lymphocytes in primary liver carcinoma. Study details: Donors had hepatocellular carcinoma or combined HCC and intrahepatic cholangiocarcinoma. Each of the samples returned roughly 3.65 to 7.5 million productive TCRbeta reads (a yield similar across tissue types).

Details on this clonotype: Its specificity is unknown. Without the conserved terminal phenylalanine or tryptophan, this CDR3 likely stems from a read error.

Study-wide findings and caveats: Less overlap was seen in tumor-adjacent and tumor-blood pairs than in tumor region pairs. It was in tumors, not blood, that the top-250-clone fraction was significantly higher (p = 0.039).

Unsorted whole blood supplied the RNA, and germline DNA was extracted too. V was trimmed by 5 bases and J by 2 bases, leaving 11 bases between them. The V gene's germline CDR1 is SGHAT and CDR2 FQNNGV. The CDR3 totals 14 residues. Researchers generated TCR beta cDNA from roughly 510 ng of total RNA, relying on a constant-region primer. Researchers made the TCR beta libraries by running three nested multiplex PCR rounds with slightly modified ARM-PCR. Amplification in the first two PCR rounds was performed using TRBV1-TRBV30 forward primers and a C-beta reverse primer for 10 cycles each. TCRdb re-called the multiplex PCR reads with MiXCR, one entry per CDR3 protein. The sample includes about 320,000 distinct CDR3 sequences, 50% to 70% of them seen just once.

The clonotype originates from a man aged 40-50 years with primary liver carcinoma and hepatitis B virus infection. Sequencing was carried out using peripheral blood. V is TRBV11-2 and J is TRBJ2-3; no firm D call. CDR3 in amino acids: CASSLKLATDTQYL. CDR3 sequence (DNA): TGTGCCAGCAGCCTAAAGCTGGCCACAGATACGCAGTATCTT.